This T cell receptor beta chain comes out of a study of blood T cell repertoires in COVID-19. TCRdb keeps only in-frame clones here, not all; method: immunoSEQ multiplex PCR. This sample yields about 170,000 clones, of which 83% are seen a single time; 3.6% belongs to the top ten. V lost 4 bases to trimming and J lost 3 bases, with 13 bases between them. There are 14 residues in the CDR3. CDR1 is ENHRY and CDR2 is SYGVKD in the germline V gene. As for this clone: Other nucleotide sequences in the sample specify the same CDR3.

This study enrolled people aged roughly 18 to 89 from about two dozen US geographic areas. The material sequenced was PBMCs or T cells enriched from blood (not recorded which). The TCR was taken from a woman aged 45-65 years in a cohort exposed to, infected with or recovered from COVID-19 (not recorded which). The J gene is TRBJ2-7, the V gene TRBV10-3; D is possibly TRBD1 (6 bases). This CDR3 is CAISVAGVSYEQYF. The CDR3 nucleotides read TGTGCCATCAGTGTCGCAGGGGTTAGCTACGAGCAGTACTTC.